The 24 T cell receptor beta chains below come from one sample, sequenced in a study of shared clonotypes between healthy human individuals. Clones were read by immunoSEQ multiplex PCR, and TCRdb kept only the in-frame ones, dropping some. The sample carries roughly 2 million clones, approximately 95% recorded once. The sample taken for sequencing was naive CD4+ T cells sorted from blood. Subset defined: CD45RA+ positively selected. The receptors here all came from a young man in good health.

The V and J genes are TRBV28 and TRBJ1-2; the D is unclear. The length of the CDR3 is 13 residues. With 2 bases removed from V and 7 bases from J, the gap between germline ends came to 11 bases. Germline V gene data show CDR1 as MDHEN and CDR2 as SYDVKM. The CDR3 sequence is CASSLRGIGGYTF. CDR3 coding DNA: TGTGCCAGCAGTTTACGGGGTATTGGTGGCTACACCTTC.

This clone turned up a few times. J is TRBJ2-7 and V is TRBV10-3; TRBD1 is a possible D gene (6 bases). The CDR3 is 14 residues long. Germline CDR1 is ENHRY and CDR2 is SYGVKD. Trimming left V 6 bases short and J 5 bases short, with 17 bases between. Written as DNA, the CDR3 is TGTGCCATCAGACTCCAGGGGCGCCCCCACGAGCAGTACTTC. Translated, it gives CAIRLQGRPHEQYF.

The chain recombines TRBV6-1 with TRBJ2-7, with D perhaps TRBD1 (6 bases). Per germline, CDR1 MNHNS and CDR2 SASEGT. Trimming took 9 bases from V and 4 from J, leaving 22 bases between them. The CDR3 consists of 15 residues. CDR3 in amino acids: CASGGAGAIPYEQYF. CDR3 sequence (DNA): TGTGCCAGTGGGGGAGCAGGGGCAATCCCTTACGAGCAGTACTTC.

This sequence joins TRBV4-1 and TRBJ2-5; D is unclear. Germline CDR1 MGHRA, CDR2 YSYEKL. The germline V and J ends were trimmed by 0 bases and 1 base, with 9 bases remaining between them. The CDR3 loop spans 15 amino acids. CDR3 loop: CASSQDRAPQETQYF. As DNA, the CDR3 is TGCGCCAGCAGCCAAGATAGGGCGCCCCAAGAGACCCAGTACTTC.

The rearrangement links TRBV7-2 to TRBJ2-1, with D possibly matching TRBD1 (6 bases). Germline V gene sequence: CDR1 SGHTA, CDR2 FQGNSA. V was shortened by 4 bases and J by 3 bases, with 13 bases between the two germline ends. This CDR3 has 15 amino acids. The CDR3 DNA sequence: TGTGCCAGCAGCTCCCTACAGGGTATCTACAATGAGCAGTTCTTC. It yields the protein CASSSLQGIYNEQFF.

V and J are TRBV7-9 and TRBJ1-4; unclear D gene. Germline V gene data show CDR1 as SEHNR and CDR2 as FQNEAQ (reference sequence). Trimming took off 0 bases at V and 7 bases at J, with 12 bases between the two ends. The CDR3 loop spans 15 amino acids. CDR3: CASSLAPRLGEKLFF. The DNA for the CDR3 is TGTGCCAGCAGCTTAGCTCCCAGGTTGGGTGAAAAACTGTTTTTT.

The CDR3 protein is CASRVTGLNTEAFF. CDR3 bases: TGTGCCAGCAGGGTGACAGGGTTGAACACTGAAGCTTTCTTT. This chain uses TRBV2 with TRBJ1-1; 7 nucleotides align to TRBD1. The CDR3 runs 14 residues. Germline assignment: CDR1 SNHLY and CDR2 FYNNEI. Trimming took 6 bases from V and 0 from J; bases not matched to a gene: 4.

The chain has TRBV28 and TRBJ1-1; D is unclear. V was shortened by 3 bases and J by 1 base, with 12 bases between the two germline ends. This CDR3 has 15 residues. Germline CDR1 and CDR2: MDHEN and SYDVKM. Written as DNA, the CDR3 is TGTGCCAGCAGTTTTCCACAGACCCGGAACACTGAAGCTTTCTTT. Amino acid sequence: CASSFPQTRNTEAFF. Full variable domain (outside the CDR3, taken from reference TRBV28 and TRBJ1-1): DVKVTQSSRYLVKRTGEKVFLECVQDMDHENMFWYRQDPGLGLRLIYFSYDVKMKEKGDIPEGYSVSREKKERFSLILESASTNQTSMYLCASSFPQTRNTEAFFGQGTRLTVV.

This clone was detected once. This sequence joins TRBV6-5 and TRBJ1-5, with D possibly TRBD1 on 5 matching bases. The V end was cut by 6 bases, the J end by 6 bases, with 15 bases between. Germline assignment: CDR1 MNHEY and CDR2 SVGAGI. This CDR3 has 14 residues. In DNA, the CDR3 is TGTGCCAGCAGCAGGGATGTCTTGTCTCAGCCCCAGCATTTT. This sequence encodes CASSRDVLSQPQHF.

This clone was found once. This chain uses TRBV11-3 with TRBJ1-1, with 7 nucleotides matching TRBD1. CDR1 is SGHNT and CDR2 is YENEEA in the germline V gene. The J segment lost 1 base and the V segment lost 5 bases, leaving 7 bases of the junction unmatched. This CDR3 region has 15 residues. The CDR3 region is CASSPGDRKNTEAFF. In DNA form, the CDR3 reads TGTGCCAGCAGCCCTGGGGACAGAAAGAACACTGAAGCTTTCTTT.

The chain has TRBV30 and TRBJ2-3, with 7 bases identical to TRBD2. This CDR3 has 14 amino acids. Trimming took 3 bases from V and 5 from J; bases not matched to a gene: 8. Germline V gene lookup returns CDR1 GTSNPN and CDR2 SVGIG (reference sequence). The CDR3 DNA follows: TGTGCCTGGAGGCGTTGGGGGGAGGGAGATACGCAGTATTTT. Protein product: CAWRRWGEGDTQYF.

This chain connects TRBV11-3 to TRBJ1-2; a weak D match, TRBD1 (6 bases). The CDR3 extends over 13 amino acids. Trimming took 1 base from V and 6 from J, leaving 9 bases between them. The germline V gene encodes CDR1 SGHNT and CDR2 YENEEA. CDR3 DNA sequence: TGTGCCAGCAGCTTAGGATCAGGGGATGGCTACACCTTC. This translates into CASSLGSGDGYTF.

The V call is TRBV10-3, the J call TRBJ1-5; TRBD1 is a possible D gene (6 bases). Germline V lookup: CDR1 ENHRY, CDR2 SYGVKD. V was trimmed by 5 bases and J by 0 bases, leaving 20 bases between them. The CDR3 is 18 amino acids. CDR3 in amino acids: CAISRSQWTVDSNQPQHF. CDR3 sequence (DNA): TGTGCCATCAGTAGGAGCCAGTGGACAGTCGATAGCAATCAGCCCCAGCATTTT.

The rearrangement uses TRBV11-2 and TRBJ1-4; TRBD1 is a possible D gene (5 bases). The V gene's germline CDR1 is SGHAT and CDR2 FQNNGV. The V gene lost 4 bases and the J gene lost 13 bases, with 16 bases spanning the gap. The CDR3 is 13 residues long. The CDR3 loop is CASSSLDSYLLFF. The CDR3 DNA reads TGTGCCAGCAGCTCCCTTGACAGTTATCTACTGTTTTTT.

The genes are TRBV4-1 and TRBJ1-6; maybe TRBD1 (6 bases). The germline CDR1 and CDR2 sequences are MGHRA and YSYEKL. CDR3 length: 17 amino acids. V was clipped by 1 base and J by 10 bases, with 20 bases between them. Written as DNA, the CDR3 is TGCGCCAGCAGCCAAGCCCGCCCAGGGGTGGCCCCCTCACCCCTCCACTTT. Translated: CASSQARPGVAPSPLHF.

The V gene is TRBV30, the J gene TRBJ1-4, with D unresolved. This CDR3 has 16 amino acids. V was pared by 3 bases and J by 0 bases, with 14 bases between. Looked up from germline, CDR1 is GTSNPN and CDR2 is SVGIG (reference sequence). CDR3 residues: CAWRDVGGPTNEKLFF. The CDR3 coding sequence is TGTGCCTGGAGGGACGTGGGCGGTCCAACTAATGAAAAACTGTTTTTT.

V usage is TRBV28 and J usage is TRBJ2-7, with D maybe TRBD2 (5 bases). CDR1 MDHEN and CDR2 SYDVKM come from the germline V gene. V lost 8 bases and J 10 bases, leaving 15 bases between the germline ends. The CDR3 is 11 residues long. Here the CDR3 reads CASHEGRGQYF. The CDR3 DNA follows: TGTGCCAGCCATGAAGGACGGGGACAGTACTTC.

The rearrangement joins TRBV6-6 to TRBJ2-1; maybe TRBD2 (5 bases). Trimming cost V 5 bases and J 9 bases, with 17 bases left between them. The CDR3 is made up of 14 amino acids. CDR1 and CDR2 (germline): MNHNY, SVGAGI (reference sequence). CDR3: CASSSGGSSGEQFF. CDR3 bases: TGTGCCAGCAGTAGCGGAGGCTCTTCGGGTGAGCAGTTCTTC.

The chain joins TRBV27 to TRBJ1-2; 7 positions match TRBD1. The V gene end was trimmed by 10 bases and the J gene end by 0 bases; junction bases not matched to a gene: 8. CDR3 length: 14 amino acids. Germline V gene data show CDR1 as MNHEY and CDR2 as SMNVEV (reference sequence). The CDR3 region is CATLDRTANYGYTF. In DNA form, the CDR3 reads TGTGCCACCCTGGACAGGACGGCTAACTATGGCTACACCTTC.

DNA for the CDR3: TGTGCCTACTCCCCCGGGGCTTACGCAAACACCATATATTTT. Translating gives CAYSPGAYANTIYF. The chain is built from TRBV30 and TRBJ1-3; D is possibly TRBD1 (5 bases). V lost 7 bases and J 6 bases, leaving 19 bases between the germline ends. The germline gives CDR1 GTSNPN, CDR2 SVGIG (reference sequence). The CDR3 sequence is 14 residues long. Filled out from reference TRBV30 and TRBJ1-3, the complete variable domain reads SQTIHQWPATLVQPVGSPLSLECTVEGTSNPNLYWYRQAAGRGLQLLFYSVGIGQISSEVPQNLSASRPQDRQFILSSKKLLLSDSGFYLCAYSPGAYANTIYFGEGSWLTVV.

The chain employs TRBV6-5 and TRBJ1-1; D remains unclear. The germline CDR1 and CDR2 sequences are MNHEY and SVGAGI. The CDR3 totals 15 residues. V was cut by 8 bases and J by 2 bases, with 18 bases left in between. This CDR3 is CASRNPGMGNTEAFF. The CDR3 coding sequence is TGTGCCAGCCGCAACCCGGGGATGGGAAACACTGAAGCTTTCTTT.

Worth noting for this clone: A much more abundant neighbour one base away suggests this may be a read error. Different DNA sequences within this sample yield the same CDR3. This chain joins TRBV10-2 and TRBJ1-5; D is perhaps TRBD1 (5 bases). Per germline, CDR1 WSHSY and CDR2 SAAADI. The CDR3 loop spans 14 amino acids. The CDR3 sequence is CARRRGVGSQPQHF. The CDR3 coding sequence is TGCGCCAGAAGGCGGGGGGTCGGGAGTCAGCCTCAGCATTTT.

The V call is TRBV11-2, the J call TRBJ2-5; 8 bases fit TRBD1. The CDR3 length is 15 residues. The trim removed 1 base at V and 5 bases at J, leaving 6 bases unmatched. Germline CDR1 and CDR2: SGHAT and FQNNGV. The CDR3 loop is CASSLVAGGVETQYF. The CDR3 coding sequence is TGTGCCAGCAGCTTAGTGGCAGGGGGCGTTGAGACCCAGTACTTC.

The V gene is TRBV5-1, the J gene TRBJ1-1, with 10 bases lining up with TRBD1. After removal of 4 bases from V and 4 bases from J, the junction contained 10 bases not matched to a gene. This CDR3 spans 16 amino acids. Germline assignment: CDR1 SGHRS and CDR2 YFSETQ. CDR3 sequence: CASSEGQGTTGTEAFF. The CDR3 coding sequence is TGCGCCAGCAGCGAGGGACAGGGGACAACGGGCACTGAAGCTTTCTTT. Variable domain in full (rest from reference TRBV5-1 and TRBJ1-1): KAGVTQTPRYLIKTRGQQVTLSCSPISGHRSVSWYQQTPGQGLQFLFEYFSETQRNKGNFPGRFSGRQFSNSRSEMNVSTLELGDSALYLCASSEGQGTTGTEAFFGQGTRLTVV.